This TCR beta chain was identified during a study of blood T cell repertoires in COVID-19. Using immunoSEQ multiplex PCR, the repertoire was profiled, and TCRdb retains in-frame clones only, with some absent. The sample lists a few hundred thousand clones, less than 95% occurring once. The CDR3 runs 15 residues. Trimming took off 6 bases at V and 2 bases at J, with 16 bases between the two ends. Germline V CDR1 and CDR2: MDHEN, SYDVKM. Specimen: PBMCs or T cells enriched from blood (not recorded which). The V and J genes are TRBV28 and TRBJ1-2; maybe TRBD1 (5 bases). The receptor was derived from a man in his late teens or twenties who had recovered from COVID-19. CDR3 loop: CASRPPRGGNYGYTF. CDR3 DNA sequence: TGTGCCAGCAGGCCCCCACGGGGGGGGAACTATGGCTACACCTTC.